The clone carrying this TCR beta chain showed up many times. Trimming left V 7 bases short and J 0 bases short, with 8 bases between. The CDR3 runs 12 residues. CDR1 is SQVTM and CDR2 is ANQGSEA in the germline V gene. The sample is drawn from a study of T-cell reconstitution after alpha-beta-depleted transplantation in children. TCRbeta library construction was performed incorporating unique molecular identifiers. One entry per CDR3 protein, called by TCRdb with MiXCR from the PCR reads. The sample shows around 500,000 distinct CDR3 sequences, about 12% of them seen only once. The chain is built from TRBV29-1 and TRBJ2-3, with a weak D call TRBD1 (5 bases). This material consisted of PBMCs from the stem cell graft donor, taken from the stem cell graft. This TCR derives from a human donor who donated a stem cell graft to a child with combined immunodeficiency. The CDR3 nucleotides read TGCAGCGGCAGGGTGAGCACAGATACGCAGTATTTT. Its protein is CSGRVSTDTQYF.